This T cell receptor beta chain was sequenced for a study of control samples from healthy donors and cancer patients. Assay: immunoSEQ multiplex PCR; the TCRdb copy retains only in-frame clones and omits some. The sample lists some 35,000 clones, about 94% occurring once. Germline V gives CDR1 MGHRA, CDR2 YSYEKL. The CDR3 sequence is 17 residues long. Unmatched junction bases numbered 7, after V lost 1 base and J lost 3 bases. The receptor comes from a man between 35 and 55 years old with colorectal cancer. The sequenced sample was PBMCs. J is TRBJ2-1 and V is TRBV4-1; 9 bases agree with TRBD2. The CDR3 DNA sequence: TGCGCCAGCAGCCAAGCGGCTAGCGGGGTATACTACAATGAGCAGTTCTTC. It is translated as CASSQAASGVYYNEQFF.